This TCR beta chain was captured in a study of CD8+CD57+ T cells in acquired aplastic anemia. Study at large: On average, healthy donors gave approximately 9.9 million reads for CD4+ cells.

Using genomic DNA as the template, TCR beta VDJ and CDR3 profiling was carried out. TCRdb independently ran MiXCR on the reads; one entry per CDR3 protein. The sample consists of 150,000 to 200,000 distinct CDR3 sequences, 63% of them appearing once. The ends were cut back, 5 bases at V and 7 bases at J, with 21 bases in the middle. Looked up from germline, CDR1 is SGHVS and CDR2 is FQNEAQ. CDR3 length equals 17 residues. General observations from the study: The number of CD8+ CDR3 sequences shared by patients and controls was under 35.

Remarks on this clonotype: The antigen remains unidentified.

The specimen was sorted CD4+, CD8+, or CD8+CD57+ T cells (not recorded which) from PBMCs. V gene TRBV7-8 combines with J gene TRBJ1-6; no firm D call. The clonotype was recovered from a human donor in good health. CDR3 loop: CASSPHRPTRPNSPLHF. The CDR3 bases are TGTGCCAGCAGCCCCCACCGGCCCACCCGGCCGAATTCACCCCTCCACTTT.